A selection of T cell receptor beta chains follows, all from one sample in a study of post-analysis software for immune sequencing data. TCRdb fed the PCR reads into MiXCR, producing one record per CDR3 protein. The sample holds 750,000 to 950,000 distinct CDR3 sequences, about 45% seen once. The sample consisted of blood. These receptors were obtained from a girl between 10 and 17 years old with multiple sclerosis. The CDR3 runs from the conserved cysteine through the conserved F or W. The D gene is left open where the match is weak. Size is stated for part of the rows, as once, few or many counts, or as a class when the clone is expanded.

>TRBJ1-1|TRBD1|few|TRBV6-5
TGTGCCAGCGGGGACAGAAGCATGAACACTGAAGCTTTCTTT
CASGDRSMNTEAFF
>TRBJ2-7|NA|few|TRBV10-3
TGTGCCATCAGGATAGGGACGTCAACCTACGAGCAGTACTTC
CAIRIGTSTYEQYF
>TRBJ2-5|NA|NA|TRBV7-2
TGTGCCAGCAGCTTACCCCTAGGGGAGACCCAGTACTTC
CASSLPLGETQYF
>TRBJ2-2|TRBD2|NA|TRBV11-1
TGTGCCAGCAGCCCCACCTTAGTCGCGGGAGGAGATCCGACGTACACCGGGGAGCTGTTTTTT
CASSPTLVAGGDPTYTGELFF
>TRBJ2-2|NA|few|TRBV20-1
TGCAGTGCTACAGCTACGAACACCGGGGAGCTGTTTTTT
CSATATNTGELFF
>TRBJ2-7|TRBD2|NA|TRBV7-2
TGTGCCAGCAGCTTAGCGGGACTATGGTACGAGCAGTACTTC
CASSLAGLWYEQYF
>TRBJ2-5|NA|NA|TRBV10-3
TGTGCCATCAGTGAGGGGGGGATGCGGGAGACCCAGTACTTC
CAISEGGMRETQYF
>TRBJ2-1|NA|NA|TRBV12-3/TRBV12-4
TGTGCCAGCCAATCATACAGGAATTCCCCGGGAGCCTTTAATGAGCAGTTCTTC
CASQSYRNSPGAFNEQFF
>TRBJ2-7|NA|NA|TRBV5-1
TGCGCCAGCAGCTTGGAGGAGGCTTCTTCCGAGCAGTACTTC
CASSLEEASSEQYF
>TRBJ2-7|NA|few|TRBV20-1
TGCAGTGCTAGAGTAGACTACCAATACCACTACGAGCAGTACTTC
CSARVDYQYHYEQYF
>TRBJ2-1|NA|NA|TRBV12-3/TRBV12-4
TGTGCCAGCAGCTCAATAGGCGAGCAGTTCTTC
CASSSIGEQFF
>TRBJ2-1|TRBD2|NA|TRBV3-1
TGTGCCAGCAGCCAGAGCGGGGCCAATGAGCAGTTCTTC
CASSQSGANEQFF
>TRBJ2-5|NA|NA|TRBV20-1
TGCAGTGCTAGAGATCAAGGCTCCGGTGTGCGGACCCAGTACTTC
CSARDQGSGVRTQYF
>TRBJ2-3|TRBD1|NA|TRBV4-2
TGTGCCAGCAGCCCCTCCGTCGGACAGGGGGCAATAGATACGCAGTATTTT
CASSPSVGQGAIDTQYF
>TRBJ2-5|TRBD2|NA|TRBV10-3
TGTGCCATCAGTGAGTCGGGGGGACTAGGCGAGACCCAGTACTTC
CAISESGGLGETQYF
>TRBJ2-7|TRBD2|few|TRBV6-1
TGTGCCAGCAGTGACGCTGGACTAGAGGGCGAGCAGTACTTC
CASSDAGLEGEQYF
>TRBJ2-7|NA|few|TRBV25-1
TGTGCCAGCAGTGAATTTTTTGGGACCACCTACGAGCAGTACTTC
CASSEFFGTTYEQYF
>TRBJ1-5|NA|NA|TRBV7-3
TGTGCCAGCAGCTACGCGGGACCCTATAGCAATCAGCCCCAGCATTTT
CASSYAGPYSNQPQHF
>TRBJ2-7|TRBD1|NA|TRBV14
TGTGCCAGCAGCCAAGAACAGGACAGGGTGGATCTCTCCTACGAGCAGTACTTC
CASSQEQDRVDLSYEQYF
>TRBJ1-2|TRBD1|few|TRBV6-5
TGTGCCAGCAGGGGGACAGGGGAAGGAGTCTATGGCTACACCTTC
CASRGTGEGVYGYTF
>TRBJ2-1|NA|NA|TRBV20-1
TGCAGTGCTAGAAGGCCGGGAGCAGGGAATGAGCAGTTCTTC
CSARRPGAGNEQFF
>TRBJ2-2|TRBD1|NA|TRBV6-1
TGTGCCAGCAGTCAGACAGGGTTCGAGGTCCCATTCACCGGGGAGCTGTTTTTT
CASSQTGFEVPFTGELFF
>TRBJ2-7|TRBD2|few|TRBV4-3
TGCGCCAGCAGCCCCGGGACTAGCGGGATCGAGCAGTACTTC
CASSPGTSGIEQYF
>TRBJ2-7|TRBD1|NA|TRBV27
TGTGCCAGCAGTTTTTCGGGGGACAGGGTCCACGAGCAGTACTTC
CASSFSGDRVHEQYF
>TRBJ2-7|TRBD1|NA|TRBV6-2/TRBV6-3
TGTGCCAGCAGGCCCCGGGACAGGCGTCCCTACGAGCAGTACTTC
CASRPRDRRPYEQYF
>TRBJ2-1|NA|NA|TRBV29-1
TGCAGCGTTGAGGGTAGATTCCACAATGAGCAGTTCTTC
CSVEGRFHNEQFF
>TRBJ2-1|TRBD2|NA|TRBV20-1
TGCAGTGCCGAACTAGCGTGGTCCTACAATGAGCAGTTCTTC
CSAELAWSYNEQFF
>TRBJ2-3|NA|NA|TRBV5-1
TGCGCCAGCAGCTGGCTAGCAGGCACAGATACGCAGTATTTT
CASSWLAGTDTQYF
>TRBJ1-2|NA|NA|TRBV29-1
TGCAGCGTGGAGCAGGGAAGTAGAGGCTACACCTTC
CSVEQGSRGYTF
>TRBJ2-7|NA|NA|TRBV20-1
TGCAGTGCTAGTTCCGTCCCCTACGAGCAGTACTTC
CSASSVPYEQYF
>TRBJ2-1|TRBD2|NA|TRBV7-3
TGTGCCAGCAGCTTAACGGCGGCTAGCGGGAGTCGGGATGAGCAGTTCTTC
CASSLTAASGSRDEQFF
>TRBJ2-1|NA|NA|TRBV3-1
TGTGCCAGCAGCCAAGAGTGGCGTGATGAGCAGTTCTTC
CASSQEWRDEQFF
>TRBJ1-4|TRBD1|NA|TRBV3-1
TGTGCCAGCAGCCAAGGACAGGGTGGCAAACTGTTTTTT
CASSQGQGGKLFF
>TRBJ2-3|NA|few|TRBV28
TGTGCCAGCAGCCCTGCGTGGAGCCCAGATACGCAGTATTTT
CASSPAWSPDTQYF
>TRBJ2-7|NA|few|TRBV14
TGTGCCAGCAGCCACAATCTACCTCCCTACGAGCAGTACTTC
CASSHNLPPYEQYF
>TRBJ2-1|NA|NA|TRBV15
TGTGCCACCAGCACAATTACCGGTGAGCAGTTCTTC
CATSTITGEQFF
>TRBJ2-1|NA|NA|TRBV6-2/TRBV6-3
TGTGCCAGCAGTCAACAGGATAGGTCTGACAATGAGCAGTTCTTC
CASSQQDRSDNEQFF
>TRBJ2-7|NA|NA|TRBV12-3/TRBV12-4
TGTGCCAGCAGGACGGAAGCGGACTCCTACGAGCAGTACTTC
CASRTEADSYEQYF
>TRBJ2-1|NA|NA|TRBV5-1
TGCGCCAGCAGCTTGGACACCCCCTCCTACAATGAGCAGTTCTTC
CASSLDTPSYNEQFF
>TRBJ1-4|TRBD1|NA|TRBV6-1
TGTGCCAGCAGTGGTGGACAGGGGTTTGCAACTAATGAAAAACTGTTTTTT
CASSGGQGFATNEKLFF
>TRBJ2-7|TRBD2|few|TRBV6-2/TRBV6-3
TGTGCCAGCAGTCCTAGCGGGAGGCCGCGCTACGAGCAGTACTTC
CASSPSGRPRYEQYF
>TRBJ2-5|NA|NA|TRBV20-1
TGCAGTGCTACCCAACTCAGGGAGACCCAGTACTTC
CSATQLRETQYF
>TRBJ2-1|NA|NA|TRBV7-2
TGTGCCAGCAGCTTAGGTGGGACTCCAACATCCTACAATGAGCAGTTCTTC
CASSLGGTPTSYNEQFF
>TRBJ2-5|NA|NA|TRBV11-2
TGTGCCAGCAGCTGGGTCCCCGAGCGAGAGACCCAGTACTTC
CASSWVPERETQYF
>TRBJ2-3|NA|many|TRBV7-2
TGTGCCAGCAGCTCCCCGGGCACAGATACGCAGTATTTT
CASSSPGTDTQYF
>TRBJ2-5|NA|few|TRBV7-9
TGTGCCAGCAGCTTGTCCGGGACCTTAGAGACCCAGTACTTC
CASSLSGTLETQYF
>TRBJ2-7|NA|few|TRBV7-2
TGTGCCAGCAGCTTAGGTGGGGAGAGAAACGAGCAGTACTTC
CASSLGGERNEQYF
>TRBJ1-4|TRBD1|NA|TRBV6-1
TGTGCCAGCAGCCGAAGGGGGCTGAGTGAAAAACTGTTTTTT
CASSRRGLSEKLFF
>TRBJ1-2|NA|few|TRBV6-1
TGTGCCAGCATTAAACCGGGGGCAGGGTATGGCTACACCTTC
CASIKPGAGYGYTF
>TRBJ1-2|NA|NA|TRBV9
TGTGCCAGCAGCCCGAGGTTGGGGCTTAACTATGGCTACACCTTC
CASSPRLGLNYGYTF
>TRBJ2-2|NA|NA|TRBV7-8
TGTGCCAGCAGCTTAATTAAGGGGGAGACGAACACCGGGGAGCTGTTTTTT
CASSLIKGETNTGELFF
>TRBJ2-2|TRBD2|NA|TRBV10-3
TGTGCCATCAGTTCCTTCGGACTAGCGGGAGCGGGCACCGGGGAGCTGTTTTTT
CAISSFGLAGAGTGELFF